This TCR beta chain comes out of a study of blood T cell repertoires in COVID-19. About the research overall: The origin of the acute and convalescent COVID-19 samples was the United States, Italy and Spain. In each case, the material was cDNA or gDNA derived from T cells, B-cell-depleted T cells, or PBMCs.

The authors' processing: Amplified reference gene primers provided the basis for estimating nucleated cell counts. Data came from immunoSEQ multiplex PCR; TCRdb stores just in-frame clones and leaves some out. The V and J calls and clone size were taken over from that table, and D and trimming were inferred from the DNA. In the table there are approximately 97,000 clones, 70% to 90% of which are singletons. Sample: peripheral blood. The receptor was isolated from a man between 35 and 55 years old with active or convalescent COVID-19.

The DNA for the CDR3 is TGTGCCAGCAGCTTAGACCCCCGGGGGAGCACTGAAGCTTTCTTT. Translating it yields CASSLDPRGSTEAFF. The rearrangement links TRBV11-2 to TRBJ1-1; a weak D match, TRBD1 (5 bases). The ends were cut back, 0 bases at V and 4 bases at J, with 12 bases in the middle. The CDR3 runs 15 residues. The V gene's germline CDR1 is SGHAT and CDR2 FQNNGV.